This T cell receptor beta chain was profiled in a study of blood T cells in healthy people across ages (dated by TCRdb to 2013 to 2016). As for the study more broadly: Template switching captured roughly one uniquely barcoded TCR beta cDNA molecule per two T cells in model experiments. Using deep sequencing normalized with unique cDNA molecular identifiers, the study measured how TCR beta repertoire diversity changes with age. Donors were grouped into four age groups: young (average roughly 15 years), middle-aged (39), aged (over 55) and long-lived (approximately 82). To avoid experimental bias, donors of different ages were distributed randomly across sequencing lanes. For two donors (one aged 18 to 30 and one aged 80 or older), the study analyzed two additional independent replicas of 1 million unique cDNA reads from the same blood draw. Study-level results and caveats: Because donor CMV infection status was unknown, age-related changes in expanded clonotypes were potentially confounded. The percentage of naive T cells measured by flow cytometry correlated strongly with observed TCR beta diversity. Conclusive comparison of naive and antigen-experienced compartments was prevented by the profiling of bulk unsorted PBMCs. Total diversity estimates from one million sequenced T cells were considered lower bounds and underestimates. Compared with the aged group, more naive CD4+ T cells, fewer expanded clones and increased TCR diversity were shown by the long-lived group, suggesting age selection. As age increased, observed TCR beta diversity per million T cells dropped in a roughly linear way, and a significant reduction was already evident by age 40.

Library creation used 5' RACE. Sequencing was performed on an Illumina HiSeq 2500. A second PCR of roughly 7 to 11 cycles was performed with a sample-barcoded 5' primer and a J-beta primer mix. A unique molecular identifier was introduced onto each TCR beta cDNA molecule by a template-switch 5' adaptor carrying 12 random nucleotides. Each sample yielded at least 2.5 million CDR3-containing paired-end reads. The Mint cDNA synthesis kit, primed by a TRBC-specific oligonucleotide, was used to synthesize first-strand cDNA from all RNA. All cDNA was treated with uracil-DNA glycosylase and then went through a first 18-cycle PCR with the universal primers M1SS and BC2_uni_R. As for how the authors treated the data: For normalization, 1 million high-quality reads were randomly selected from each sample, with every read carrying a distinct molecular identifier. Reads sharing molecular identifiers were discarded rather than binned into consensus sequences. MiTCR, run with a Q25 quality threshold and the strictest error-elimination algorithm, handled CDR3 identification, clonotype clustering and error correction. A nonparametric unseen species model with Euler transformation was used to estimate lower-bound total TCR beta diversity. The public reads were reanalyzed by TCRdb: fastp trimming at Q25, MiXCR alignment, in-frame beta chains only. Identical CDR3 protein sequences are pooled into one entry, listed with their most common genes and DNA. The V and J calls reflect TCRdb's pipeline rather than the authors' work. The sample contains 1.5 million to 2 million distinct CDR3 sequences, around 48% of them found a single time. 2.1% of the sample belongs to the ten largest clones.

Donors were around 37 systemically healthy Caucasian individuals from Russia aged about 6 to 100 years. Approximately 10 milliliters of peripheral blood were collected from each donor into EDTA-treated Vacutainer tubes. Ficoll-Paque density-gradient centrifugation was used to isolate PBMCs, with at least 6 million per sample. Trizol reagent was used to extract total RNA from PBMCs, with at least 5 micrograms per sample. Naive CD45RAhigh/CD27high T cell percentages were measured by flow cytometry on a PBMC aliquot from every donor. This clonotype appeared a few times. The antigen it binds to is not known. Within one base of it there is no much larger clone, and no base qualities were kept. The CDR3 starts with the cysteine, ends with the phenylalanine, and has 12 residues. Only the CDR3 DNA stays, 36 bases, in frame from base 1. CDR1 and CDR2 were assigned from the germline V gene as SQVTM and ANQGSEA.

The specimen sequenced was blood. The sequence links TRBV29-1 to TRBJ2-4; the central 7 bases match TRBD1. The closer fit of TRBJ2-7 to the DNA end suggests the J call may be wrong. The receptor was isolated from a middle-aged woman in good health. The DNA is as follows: TGCAGCGTTGGGACAGGCTCGTACGAGCAGTACTTC. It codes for CSVGTGSYEQYF.